A selection of T cell receptor beta chains follows, all from one sample in a study of blood T cell repertoires in COVID-19. TCRdb's copy holds only in-frame clones and misses some; the assay was immunoSEQ multiplex PCR. This table holds 350,000 to 450,000 clones, 80% to 90% found once. Sequencing was done on a sample of peripheral blood. The receptors originated from a woman aged 55-70 years with COVID-19, enrolled during active disease. CDR3s include the opening cysteine and the closing phenylalanine or tryptophan. A D gene is named only where the DNA matches it firmly. Clone sizes are given selectively: once, few, many, or a class where the clone is expanded.

TRBV4-2	.	TRBD1	TRBJ1-4	CASSQDRDSQNEKLFF	TGTGCCAGCAGCCAAGATCGGGACAGCCAGAATGAAAAACTGTTTTTT
TRBV2	.	.	TRBJ2-2	CASKFTGQNTGELFF	TGTGCCAGCAAATTCACAGGGCAGAACACCGGGGAGCTGTTTTTT
TRBV28	.	.	TRBJ1-5	CASSFYRDSNQPQHF	TGTGCCAGCAGTTTCTACAGGGATAGCAATCAGCCCCAGCATTTT
TRBV2	.	TRBD2	TRBJ2-2	CASSDAGEHNTGELFF	TGTGCCAGCAGTGACGCGGGGGAACATAACACCGGGGAGCTGTTTTTT
TRBV5-1	.	.	TRBJ1-6	CASSYGQPYNSPLHF	TGCGCCAGCAGCTACGGACAGCCTTATAATTCACCCCTCCACTTT
TRBV7-2	.	TRBD2	TRBJ2-5	CASSPGGARETQYF	TGTGCCAGCAGCCCCGGGGGGGCCCGCGAGACCCAGTACTTC
TRBV11-3	.	.	TRBJ2-1	CASSLVHWQGTRTARNEQFF	TGTGCCAGCAGCTTAGTGCACTGGCAGGGGACGCGTACCGCCCGTAATGAGCAGTTCTTC
TRBV2	.	TRBD1	TRBJ1-2	CASSQQGALRGNGYTF	TGTGCCAGCAGTCAACAGGGGGCGCTTAGGGGCAATGGCTACACCTTC
TRBV24-1	.	.	TRBJ2-1	CATSDQGLNDEQFF	TGTGCCACCAGTGATCAGGGATTAAACGATGAGCAGTTCTTC
TRBV30	.	.	TRBJ1-1	CAWSFASGIGAFF	TGTGCCTGGAGTTTCGCCTCAGGGATTGGGGCTTTCTTT
TRBV5-1	.	TRBD2	TRBJ2-1	CASSSTLAGDVNEQFF	TGCGCCAGCAGCTCTACCCTAGCGGGGGATGTCAATGAGCAGTTCTTC
TRBV2	.	.	TRBJ2-3	CASSESPGKDTQYF	TGTGCCAGCAGTGAAAGCCCGGGGAAGGATACGCAGTATTTT
TRBV5-1	.	.	TRBJ1-1	CASSRSAGERNTEAFF	TGCGCCAGCAGCCGATCAGCAGGGGAAAGGAACACTGAAGCTTTCTTT
TRBV9	.	TRBD1	TRBJ1-1	CASSEGAYTEAFF	TGTGCCAGCAGCGAGGGGGCGTACACTGAAGCTTTCTTT
TRBV15	few	.	TRBJ2-5	CATSRDREETQYF	TGTGCCACCAGCAGAGACAGGGAAGAGACCCAGTACTTC
TRBV19	.	.	TRBJ2-2	CASSMVQLNTGELFF	TGTGCCAGTAGTATGGTACAGTTGAACACCGGGGAGCTGTTTTTT
TRBV6-2/TRBV6-3	.	.	TRBJ1-2	CASSYSGYGYTF	TGTGCCAGCAGTTACAGCGGCTATGGCTACACCTTC
TRBV6-1	.	.	TRBJ1-4	CASSARRTANDEKLFF	TGTGCCAGCAGTGCCCGGCGGACAGCGAACGATGAAAAACTGTTTTTT
TRBV4-2	.	.	TRBJ1-1	CASSQGMRGGEVGLNTEAFF	TGTGCCAGCAGCCAAGGCATGAGGGGAGGGGAAGTGGGGTTGAACACTGAAGCTTTCTTT
TRBV7-8	.	.	TRBJ2-3	CASTLGAVRTDTQYF	TGTGCCAGCACCCTTGGGGCGGTGAGGACAGATACGCAGTATTTT
TRBV28	.	TRBD1	TRBJ2-3	CASSSDRGRTDTQYF	TGTGCCAGCAGCTCGGACAGGGGGCGAACAGATACGCAGTATTTT
TRBV6-5	.	TRBD1	TRBJ1-1	CASSSHLSRGDTEAFF	TGTGCCAGCAGTTCGCACCTCTCCAGGGGGGACACTGAAGCTTTCTTT
TRBV19	.	TRBD2	TRBJ2-1	CASREVSGKEQFF	TGTGCCAGTAGGGAGGTGAGCGGGAAAGAGCAGTTCTTC
TRBV6-5	.	.	TRBJ2-5	CASSYSAPQETQYF	TGTGCCAGCAGTTACTCAGCCCCGCAAGAGACCCAGTACTTC
TRBV12-3/TRBV12-4	.	.	TRBJ1-5	CASSLFRAQPQHF	TGTGCCAGCAGTTTATTCAGGGCCCAGCCCCAGCATTTT
TRBV5-6	.	.	TRBJ1-2	CASTLRGIVGYTF	TGTGCCAGCACCCTCCGGGGTATAGTGGGCTACACCTTC
TRBV9	.	.	TRBJ2-5	CASSVVPRETQYF	TGTGCCAGCAGCGTAGTCCCGCGGGAGACCCAGTACTTC
TRBV6-6	.	.	TRBJ2-5	CASSWLETQYF	TGTGCCAGCAGTTGGCTGGAGACCCAGTACTTC
TRBV7-2	.	TRBD2	TRBJ2-2	CASSPKRGGVGELFF	TGTGCCAGCAGCCCCAAGCGGGGGGGCGTCGGGGAGCTGTTTTTT
TRBV5-1	.	TRBD1	TRBJ2-6	CASSSTPGQASSGANVLTF	TGCGCCAGCAGCTCTACCCCGGGACAGGCAAGCTCTGGGGCCAACGTCCTGACTTTC
TRBV10-3	.	TRBD2	TRBJ2-2	CAISDVLAGNTGELFF	TGTGCCATCAGTGATGTACTAGCGGGGAACACCGGGGAGCTGTTTTTT
TRBV7-2	.	TRBD1	TRBJ2-2	CASSHGRQGVFF	TGTGCCAGCAGCCATGGACGACAGGGGGTGTTTTTT
TRBV11-2	.	TRBD1	TRBJ2-2	CASRGTGGATGELFF	TGTGCCAGCAGGGGAACAGGGGGTGCCACCGGGGAGCTGTTTTTT
TRBV28	.	.	TRBJ1-2	CASSLTQYGYTF	TGTGCCAGCAGTTTAACACAGTATGGCTACACCTTC
TRBV18	.	.	TRBJ1-1	CASSPLTAEAFF	TGTGCCAGCTCACCACTTACTGCTGAAGCTTTCTTT
TRBV5-6	.	TRBD1	TRBJ1-1	CASSLQGATTNTEAFF	TGTGCCAGCAGCTTACAGGGGGCGACTACTAACACTGAAGCTTTCTTT
TRBV19	.	.	TRBJ2-1	CASSTNYGEQFF	TGTGCCAGTAGTACTAATTATGGTGAGCAGTTCTTC
TRBV19	.	TRBD1	TRBJ2-1	CASSLTGVAVNEQFF	TGTGCCAGTAGCCTGACAGGGGTGGCCGTTAATGAGCAGTTCTTC
TRBV21-1	.	.	TRBJ1-1	CASSRDTGTGPKEAFF	TGTGCCAGCAGCAGGGACACCGGGACGGGACCGAAAGAAGCTTTCTTT
TRBV6-6	.	TRBD1	TRBJ1-1	CASSPDRVTEAFF	TGTGCCAGCAGTCCCGACAGGGTCACTGAAGCTTTCTTT
TRBV6-6	.	TRBD1	TRBJ1-2	CASSSGQVINSDYTF	TGTGCCAGCAGTTCCGGACAGGTCATAAACAGCGACTACACCTTC
TRBV5-1	.	TRBD1	TRBJ2-2	CASRGQANTGELFF	TGCGCCAGCCGGGGACAGGCGAACACCGGGGAGCTGTTTTTT
TRBV7-9	.	TRBD1	TRBJ2-7	CASSSRDSYEQYF	TGTGCCAGCAGCAGCCGGGACAGTTACGAGCAGTACTTC
TRBV6-6	once	.	TRBJ2-7	CASSYDSEYEQYF	TGTGCCAGCAGTTACGACAGCGAATACGAGCAGTACTTC
TRBV5-4	.	TRBD1	TRBJ1-2	CASGPGTGGGYTF	TGTGCCAGCGGCCCCGGGACAGGGGGTGGCTACACCTTC
TRBV6-5	.	TRBD1	TRBJ1-5	CASSRQGQDQPQHF	TGTGCCAGCAGCAGACAGGGCCAGGATCAGCCCCAGCATTTT
TRBV2	.	TRBD2	TRBJ2-1	CASSSLAGGYNEQFF	TGTGCCAGCAGTTCACTAGCGGGGGGATACAATGAGCAGTTCTTC
TRBV5-5	.	.	TRBJ2-5	CASSSGLEGEGTQYF	TGTGCCAGCAGCTCAGGGCTTGAGGGGGAGGGGACCCAGTACTTC
TRBV28	.	.	TRBJ2-7	CASSLFEKTGEQYF	TGTGCCAGCAGTTTATTTGAAAAGACGGGGGAGCAGTACTTC
TRBV5-6	few	.	TRBJ1-1	CASRQTGRGTEAFF	TGTGCCAGCAGGCAAACAGGTCGAGGCACTGAAGCTTTCTTT
TRBV2	.	.	TRBJ1-5	CASRGNQPQHF	TGTGCCAGCAGGGGCAACCAGCCCCAGCATTTT
TRBV5-4	.	.	TRBJ1-2	CASSLDGSGANYGYTF	TGTGCCAGCAGCTTGGACGGGTCGGGGGCTAACTATGGCTACACCTTC
TRBV7-3	.	.	TRBJ1-1	CASSLGGALNTEAFF	TGTGCCAGCAGCTTAGGCGGGGCCCTGAACACTGAAGCTTTCTTT
TRBV19	.	.	TRBJ2-1	CASSIGLKVSYNEQFF	TGTGCCAGTAGTATAGGTCTAAAAGTCTCCTACAATGAGCAGTTCTTC
TRBV5-4	.	.	TRBJ1-1	CASSLGGGTEAFF	TGTGCCAGCAGCTTGGGGGGGGGCACTGAAGCTTTCTTT
TRBV20-1	.	TRBD1	TRBJ1-2	CSASGTADAVRSNYGYTF	TGCAGTGCTAGTGGGACAGCTGACGCCGTCCGATCTAACTATGGCTACACCTTC
TRBV10-2	.	.	TRBJ2-4	CASSANRVNIQYF	TGCGCCAGCAGTGCCAACAGGGTAAACATTCAGTACTTC
TRBV19	.	TRBD1	TRBJ2-3	CASSSGTAWVDTQYF	TGTGCCAGTAGTTCCGGGACAGCCTGGGTAGATACGCAGTATTTT
TRBV28	.	TRBD1	TRBJ2-7	CASRATGTGIYEQYF	TGTGCCAGCAGAGCCACCGGGACAGGGATCTACGAGCAGTACTTC